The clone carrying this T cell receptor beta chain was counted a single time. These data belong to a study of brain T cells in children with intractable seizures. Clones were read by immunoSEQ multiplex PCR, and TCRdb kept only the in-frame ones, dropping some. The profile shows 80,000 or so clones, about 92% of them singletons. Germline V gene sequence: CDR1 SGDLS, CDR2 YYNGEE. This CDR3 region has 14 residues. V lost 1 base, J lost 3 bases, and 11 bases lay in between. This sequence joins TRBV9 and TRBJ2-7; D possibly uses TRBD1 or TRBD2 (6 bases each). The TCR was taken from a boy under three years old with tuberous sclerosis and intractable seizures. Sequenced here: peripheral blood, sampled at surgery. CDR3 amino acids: CASSVTGGGYEQYF. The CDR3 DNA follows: TGTGCCAGCAGCGTAACTGGAGGGGGCTACGAGCAGTACTTC.